These T cell receptor beta chains were read from a single sample in a study of blood T cell repertoires in COVID-19. Libraries were prepared by immunoSEQ multiplex PCR; TCRdb keeps only in-frame clonotypes and omits some of them. Among 140,000 to 150,000 clones listed, 84% were seen once. Sequencing used peripheral blood. The receptors derive from a man aged 25 to 40 with COVID-19, enrolled during active disease. Both conserved end residues are part of each CDR3. Fields, in order: D gene, clone size, CDR3 length, V gene, J gene, CDR3 DNA, CDR3 protein. A D gene is named only where the DNA matches it firmly. Size tells how often a clone was seen (once, few, many) or the class of an expanded clone, and some rows leave it out.

>-|-|17|TRBV2|TRBJ2-3
TGTGCCAGCAGTGGTATTCACTTTACTTCTAGCACAGATACGCAGTATTTT
CASSGIHFTSSTDTQYF
>-|-|12|TRBV30|TRBJ1-1
TGTGCCTGGCAAAAGGGGCTCACTGAAGCTTTCTTT
CAWQKGLTEAFF
>TRBD2|-|17|TRBV10-3|TRBJ2-3
TGTGCCATCAGCTCAGCCGGGGGAGCGGGAGGGGCAGATACGCAGTATTTT
CAISSAGGAGGADTQYF
>-|-|17|TRBV20-1|TRBJ2-1
TGCAGTGCTAGTCCTCTCAGGGTGCGTTCAACCTACAATGAGCAGTTCTTC
CSASPLRVRSTYNEQFF
>-|-|15|TRBV15|TRBJ2-5
TGTGCCACCAGCAGAGATTCGGCAGGGCAAGAGACCCAGTACTTC
CATSRDSAGQETQYF
>-|-|13|TRBV24-1|TRBJ2-5
TGTGCCACCGCGGGCAGACACCAAGAGACCCAGTACTTC
CATAGRHQETQYF
>TRBD1|-|15|TRBV7-2|TRBJ1-1
TGTGCCAGCAGCCCGCGGACAGGTTTGAACACTGAAGCTTTCTTT
CASSPRTGLNTEAFF
>TRBD1|-|16|TRBV5-1|TRBJ2-5
TGCGCCAGCAGCTTGGGACAGGGGGGACTACTGGAGACCCAGTACTTC
CASSLGQGGLLETQYF
>-|-|15|TRBV7-3|TRBJ2-3
TGTGCCAGCAGCTCCCGGGGAGGTCCGGTGGATACGCAGTATTTT
CASSSRGGPVDTQYF
>TRBD1|few|13|TRBV2|TRBJ1-2
TGTGCCAGCAGTGCGGACAGGGGTATTGGCTACACCTTC
CASSADRGIGYTF
>TRBD1|-|14|TRBV5-8|TRBJ2-3
TGTGCCAGCAGCTGGGGACAGGGTTCAGATACGCAGTATTTT
CASSWGQGSDTQYF
>TRBD1|-|13|TRBV30|TRBJ1-5
TGTGCCTGGGAGACAGGGGGCAGTCAGCCCCAGCATTTT
CAWETGGSQPQHF
>TRBD2|-|15|TRBV19|TRBJ2-3
TGTGCCAGTAGTGGGACTAGCGGGAGAATAGATACGCAGTATTTT
CASSGTSGRIDTQYF
>TRBD2|-|15|TRBV6-2/TRBV6-3|TRBJ2-3
TGTGCCAGCAGTTACCGGGAGGTTAGCACAGATACGCAGTATTTT
CASSYREVSTDTQYF
>-|-|14|TRBV2|TRBJ2-2
TGTGCCAGCAGTGAGGAACAGGGACCCGGGGAGCTGTTTTTT
CASSEEQGPGELFF
>-|-|13|TRBV30|TRBJ1-2
TGTGCCTGGAGTGTACGAGGCGGCTCTTCCTACACCTTC
CAWSVRGGSSYTF
>-|-|14|TRBV18|TRBJ2-2
TGTGCCAGCTCACAAACAGGGAAGCCCGGGGAGCTGTTTTTT
CASSQTGKPGELFF
>-|-|15|TRBV2|TRBJ1-5
TGTGCCAGCAGTGCTCAGGGTGTGAGCAATCAGCCCCAGCATTTT
CASSAQGVSNQPQHF
>TRBD2|-|15|TRBV6-5|TRBJ2-7
TGTGCCAGCAGACCCGATAGCGGGAGGGTCTACGAGCAGTACTTC
CASRPDSGRVYEQYF
>-|-|14|TRBV28|TRBJ2-7
TGTGCCAGCAGTCCCGACAGGTTATCCTACGAGCAGTACTTC
CASSPDRLSYEQYF
>-|-|13|TRBV5-1|TRBJ1-1
TGCGCCAGCAGGGAGGGGGAGGGCACTGAAGCTTTCTTT
CASREGEGTEAFF
>TRBD2|-|16|TRBV28|TRBJ2-1
TGTGCCAGCAATGACCCGGGGACTAGCGGGAGTGATGAGCAGTTCTTC
CASNDPGTSGSDEQFF
>TRBD2|-|10|TRBV20-1|TRBJ2-7
TGCAGTGCCGGGGGGTACGAGCAGTACTTC
CSAGGYEQYF
>TRBD2|-|13|TRBV12-3/TRBV12-4|TRBJ2-5
TGTGCCAGCAGTCATAGCGGGACAGAGACCCAGTACTTC
CASSHSGTETQYF
>TRBD2|once|17|TRBV7-2|TRBJ2-1
TGTGCCAGCAGCCCCACTAGCGGGAGGCCCGTGCGGAATGAGCAGTTCTTC
CASSPTSGRPVRNEQFF
>-|-|14|TRBV6-5|TRBJ1-5
TGTGCCAGCAGCCCACCGGGGGGCAATCAGCCCCAGCATTTT
CASSPPGGNQPQHF
>TRBD1|-|15|TRBV6-5|TRBJ2-1
TGTGCCAGCAGTTACCTAAGACAGGGGAAGAATGAGCAGTTCTTC
CASSYLRQGKNEQFF
>-|once|15|TRBV5-1|TRBJ2-2
TGCGCCAGCAGCTTTGCAGACAGAATCACCGGGGAGCTGTTTTTT
CASSFADRITGELFF
>TRBD1|-|12|TRBV30|TRBJ1-1
TGTGCCTTACAGGGGACCAACACTGAAGCTTTCTTT
CALQGTNTEAFF
>-|once|13|TRBV2|TRBJ1-1
TGTGCCAGCAGTTCGGGGGGAGGGACTGAAGCTTTCTTT
CASSSGGGTEAFF
>TRBD2|-|17|TRBV5-8|TRBJ2-2
TGTGCCAGCAGCAAAGAGCCGGGAGGGGGGCGCACCGGGGAGCTGTTTTTT
CASSKEPGGGRTGELFF
>-|-|16|TRBV7-8|TRBJ2-5
TGTGCCAGCAGCCCTAGGATGAGGGCCTACCAAGAGACCCAGTACTTC
CASSPRMRAYQETQYF
>-|once|12|TRBV19|TRBJ2-1
TGTGCCACTACTAAGGCCCCGAGTGAGCAGTTCTTC
CATTKAPSEQFF
>TRBD1|-|15|TRBV9|TRBJ2-1
TGTGCCAGCAGCGTACAGGGGGCGGCCTACAATGAGCAGTTCTTC
CASSVQGAAYNEQFF
>-|-|14|TRBV5-1|TRBJ2-3
TGCGCCAGCAGCTTAGGGACTAGCACAGATACGCAGTATTTT
CASSLGTSTDTQYF
>-|-|15|TRBV11-1|TRBJ1-1
TGTGCCAGCCGTACCCCGACAGGATGGAACACTGAAGCTTTCTTT
CASRTPTGWNTEAFF
>-|-|15|TRBV11-2|TRBJ2-1
TGTGCCAGCAGCTTAGCGGGGAACTCCTACAATGAGCAGTTCTTC
CASSLAGNSYNEQFF
>-|-|14|TRBV10-2|TRBJ1-5
TGCGCCAGCAGTGAGTCGACGGACACTCAGCCCCAGCATTTT
CASSESTDTQPQHF
>-|-|14|TRBV7-9|TRBJ2-3
TGTGCCAGCAGCTTACGAGGGCGATCCGATACGCAGTATTTT
CASSLRGRSDTQYF
>-|-|13|TRBV6-2/TRBV6-3|TRBJ1-5
TGTGCCAGCAGTGGCGGTGAGGAAAAGCCCCAGCATTTT
CASSGGEEKPQHF
>TRBD1|-|14|TRBV6-6|TRBJ1-2
TGTGCCAGCAGTTACGAGGGGGCGCCTGATGGCTACACCTTC
CASSYEGAPDGYTF
>TRBD2|-|16|TRBV9|TRBJ2-1
TGTGCCAGCAGCGTAGCTATGACTAGCAGCCTCAATGAGCAGTTCTTC
CASSVAMTSSLNEQFF
>TRBD2|-|14|TRBV5-6|TRBJ2-1
TGTGCCAGCAGCTTGGTACTAGCGGGAGGGGTTACGTTCTTC
CASSLVLAGGVTFF
>TRBD1|-|14|TRBV2|TRBJ2-7
TGTGCCAGCAGTTACCGACAGGGTTCCTACGAGCAGTACTTC
CASSYRQGSYEQYF
>-|-|14|TRBV27|TRBJ2-7
TGTGCCAGCAGTTGGGACTTTCCACTCCACGAGCAGTACTTC
CASSWDFPLHEQYF
>TRBD2|-|14|TRBV6-5|TRBJ2-7
TGTGCCAGCAAGAATAGCGGGAGTTCCTACGAGCAGTACTTC
CASKNSGSSYEQYF
>TRBD1|few|14|TRBV30|TRBJ1-2
TGTGCCTGGAGTGGGACAGGGCCCGATCGGGGCTACACCTTC
CAWSGTGPDRGYTF
>TRBD1|-|15|TRBV5-1|TRBJ1-1
TGCGCCAGCAGCTTGGTTTCAGGGGGCGGGGGTGAAGCTTTCTTT
CASSLVSGGGGEAFF
>-|-|14|TRBV6-5|TRBJ2-5
TGTGCCAGCAGTACCGACAGGATCCAAGAGACCCAGTACTTC
CASSTDRIQETQYF